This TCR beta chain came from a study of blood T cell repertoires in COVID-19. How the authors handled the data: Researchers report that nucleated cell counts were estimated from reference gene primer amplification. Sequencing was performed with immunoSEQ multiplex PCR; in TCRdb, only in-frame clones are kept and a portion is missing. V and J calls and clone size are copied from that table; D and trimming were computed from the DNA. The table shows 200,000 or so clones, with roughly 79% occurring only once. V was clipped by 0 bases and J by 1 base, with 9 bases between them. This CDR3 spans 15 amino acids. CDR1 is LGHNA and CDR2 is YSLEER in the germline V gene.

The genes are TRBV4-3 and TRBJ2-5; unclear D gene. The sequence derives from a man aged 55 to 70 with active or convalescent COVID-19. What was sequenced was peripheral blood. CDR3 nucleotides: TGCGCCAGCAGCCAAGATTCCAACTTCCAAGAGACCCAGTACTTC. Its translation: CASSQDSNFQETQYF.